Listed below are T cell receptor beta chains from one sample, sequenced in a study of early T cells in non-severe SARS-CoV-2 infection. From the 5' RACE reads, TCRdb called clonotypes with MiXCR, one entry per CDR3 protein. The sample records over 80,000 distinct CDR3 sequences, approximately 12% being singletons. Sequencing was performed on whole blood, taken at baseline. The receptors come from an adult who was a healthcare worker with PCR-confirmed SARS-CoV-2 infection or an uninfected control (not recorded which). The CDR3 runs from the conserved cysteine through the conserved F or W. A D gene is named only where the DNA matches it firmly. Some rows have no size entry. The others give once, few or many, or a class for an expanded clone.

>.|TRBJ2-7|TRBD2|TRBV7-7
CASSSKSEAGGPYEQYF
TGTGCTAGCAGCTCAAAATCTGAAGCGGGAGGGCCCTACGAGCAGTACTTC
>.|TRBJ2-1|TRBD2|TRBV10-3
CAISEFGGNGQFF
TGTGCCATCAGTGAGTTCGGGGGGAACGGGCAGTTCTTC
>.|TRBJ2-1|.|TRBV5-4
CASSLSGPSYNEQIF
TGTGCCAGCAGCCTTAGCGGACCTTCCTACAATGAGCAGATCTTC
>many|TRBJ2-1|TRBD2|TRBV14
CASSPSWLAGGSSYNEQFF
TGTGCCAGCAGCCCCTCGTGGCTAGCGGGAGGAAGCTCCTACAATGAGCAGTTCTTC
>.|TRBJ2-3|TRBD1|TRBV7-2
CASSLTGGGDTQYF
TGTGCCAGCAGCTTAACAGGGGGCGGAGATACGCAGTATTTT
>.|TRBJ2-7|.|TRBV3-1
CASSRRGQVEQYF
TGTGCCAGCAGCCGACGCGGGCAAGTCGAGCAGTACTTC
>many|TRBJ1-1|.|TRBV5-1
CASSKGVDSSEAFF
TGCGCCAGCAGTAAGGGGGTGGATTCATCTGAAGCTTTCTTT
>.|TRBJ2-2|TRBD2|TRBV20-1
CSATRPDWRGRAGGELFF
TGCAGTGCTACGAGACCCGACTGGAGAGGGAGGGCCGGCGGGGAGCTGTTTTTT
>few|TRBJ1-5|.|TRBV18
CASSPQGGSNQPQHF
TGTGCCAGCTCACCACAGGGAGGTAGCAATCAGCCCCAGCATTTT
>.|TRBJ2-7|.|TRBV13
CASSSPGSPYEQYF
TGTGCCAGCAGCTCACCCGGGTCCCCCTACGAGCAGTACTTC
>few|TRBJ2-5|.|TRBV3-1
CASSQDLAGAIRGQYF
TGTGCCAGCAGCCAAGATCTTGCGGGGGCCATCCGGGGCCAGTACTTC
>few|TRBJ2-2|.|TRBV11-3
CASSLAPLGAGRTGELFF
TGTGCCAGCAGCTTAGCCCCCCTAGGAGCCGGGCGCACCGGGGAGCTGTTTTTT
>few|TRBJ2-5|.|TRBV2
CASRLFEETQYF
TGTGCCTCTAGACTGTTCGAGGAGACCCAGTACTTC
>.|TRBJ2-1|.|TRBV24-1
CATSGHNRGLLDNEQFF
TGTGCCACCAGTGGCCACAACAGGGGACTCTTGGACAATGAGCAGTTCTTC
>.|TRBJ2-2|.|TRBV7-8
CASSLGYRGELFF
TGTGCCAGCAGCTTAGGATATAGGGGGGAGCTGTTTTTT
>many|TRBJ1-6|.|TRBV12-3/TRBV12-4
CASRQGSSYNSPLHF
TGTGCCAGCAGACAGGGCAGCTCCTATAATTCACCCCTCCACTTT
>many|TRBJ2-7|TRBD2|TRBV27
CASSLVGVGLASYEQYF
TGTGCCAGCAGTTTGGTCGGCGTCGGACTAGCGAGCTACGAGCAGTACTTC
>.|TRBJ2-1|TRBD2|TRBV25-1
CARTDLGLAGVSPGDEQFF
TGTGCCAGGACAGACTTGGGACTAGCGGGAGTCTCCCCCGGGGATGAGCAGTTCTTC
>many|TRBJ2-1|.|TRBV24-1
CATSPQGANEQFF
TGTGCCACCTCTCCCCAGGGAGCCAATGAGCAGTTCTTC
>once|TRBJ1-1|.|TRBV6-2/TRBV6-3
CASSYGGVRTEAFF
TGTGCCAGCAGTTACGGCGGGGTACGAACTGAAGCTTTCTTT
>many|TRBJ2-1|.|TRBV28
CASSTVPDSYNEQFF
TGTGCCAGCAGCACGGTCCCAGATTCCTACAATGAGCAGTTCTTC
>many|TRBJ2-5|.|TRBV7-6
CASSLTFSMQTQYF
TGTGCCAGCAGCTTAACGTTTAGTATGCAGACCCAGTACTTC